The 29 T cell receptor beta chains given below trace back to one sample, sequenced in a study of metastatic and nonmetastatic thyroid tumors. Not a single patient had been given any form of treatment at any point before undergoing thyroid surgery. MiXCR re-clonotyped the PCR reads for TCRdb. This sample yields about 33,000 clones, of which around 15% are seen a single time; about 4.8% belongs to the top ten. Sample: blood. The receptor set was obtained from a female donor with papillary thyroid cancer or a benign thyroid nodule (not recorded which). Some clones in this sample may be carry-over from other donors' samples.

The V and J genes are TRBV7-2 and TRBJ2-2, with D unclear. The CDR3 length is 15 residues. Deletions cut 1 base from V and 14 bases from J, with 20 bases between. Germline V gene lookup returns CDR1 SGHTA and CDR2 FQGNSA. The chain's CDR3 is CASSLVGGNTVDLFF. CDR3 DNA sequence: TGTGCCAGCAGCTTAGTAGGCGGAAACACCGTGGATCTGTTTTTT.

Points on this clone: Other DNA variants within this sample encode the same CDR3. The chain carries TRBV20-1 and TRBJ1-2, with D unresolved. CDR3 size: 13 residues. V lost 3 bases to trimming and J lost 3 bases, with 11 bases between them. Germline V gives CDR1 DFQATT, CDR2 SNEGSKA (reference sequence). The CDR3 loop is CSASRSGHYGYTF. The CDR3 DNA follows: TGCAGTGCTAGTAGGTCTGGTCACTATGGCTACACCTTC.

The sample holds a few counts of this clone. V gene TRBV6-1 combines with J gene TRBJ1-1; D ambiguous. Trimming took off 11 bases at V and 4 bases at J, with 20 bases between the two ends. The CDR3 is made up of 14 amino acids. Germline V gives CDR1 MNHNS, CDR2 SASEGT. In DNA form, the CDR3 reads TGTGCCCGCAATCCCTGGGAGACGGGCACTGAAGCTTTCTTT. It yields the protein CARNPWETGTEAFF.

The chain combines TRBV3-1 with TRBJ1-6; no clear D gene. The germline V and J ends were trimmed by 3 bases and 10 bases, with 4 bases remaining between them. The CDR3 runs 11 residues. The germline V gene has CDR1 LGHDT and CDR2 YNNKEL (reference sequence). CDR3 nucleotides: TGTGCCAGCAGCCAGGGATCACCCCTCCACTTT. It translates to CASSQGSPLHF.

This clone was seen a few times. The chain has TRBV6-1 and TRBJ1-1; 8 bases fit TRBD1. Germline-derived CDR1 and CDR2 are MNHNS and SASEGT. The V and J ends lost 5 bases and 4 bases, in that order; junction bases with no gene match: 9. The CDR3 loop spans 15 amino acids. The CDR3 is CASSTPDRVLTEAFF. The CDR3 bases are TGTGCCAGCAGTACGCCGGACAGGGTCCTCACTGAAGCTTTCTTT.

The chain joins TRBV12-5 to TRBJ1-1; D not resolved. Trimming removed 2 bases from V and 12 bases from J, with 22 bases in between. CDR1 and CDR2 (germline): LGHNT, FRNRAP. The CDR3 is 15 residues long. CDR3 residues: CASGLHWALRLRSFF. CDR3 sequence (DNA): TGTGCTAGTGGTTTGCACTGGGCCCTACGCCTGCGGTCTTTCTTT.

As to this clone: A junction boundary mismatches the germline segment, possibly from a read error. The V call is TRBV10-3, the J call TRBJ2-3; 14 bases agree with TRBD2. Germline loops: CDR1 ENHRY, CDR2 SYGVKD. The CDR3 runs to 17 residues. CDR3 amino acids: CSIMTSGGVGSTDTQYF. CDR3 bases: TGTTCCATCATGACTAGCGGGGGGGTGGGAAGCACAGATACGCAGTATTTT.

This clone has ten or more counts. The gene calls are TRBV5-4 and TRBJ2-2, with 10 bases identical to TRBD2. Germline CDR1 reads SGHNT; CDR2 reads YYREEE (reference sequence). Trimming cost V 4 bases and J 4 bases; bases outside gene matches: 4. The CDR3 covers 15 residues. CDR3 coding DNA: TGTGCCAGCAGCGTGGCTAGCGGGGGCACCGGGGAGCTGTTTTTT. It encodes CASSVASGGTGELFF.

There are many counts of this clone. The CDR3 reads CASSSWDRGRAETQYF. The DNA for the CDR3 is TGTGCCAGCAGTTCTTGGGACAGGGGGCGGGCAGAGACCCAGTACTTC. The genes are TRBV27 and TRBJ2-5; 12 bases are shared with TRBD1. This CDR3 region has 16 residues. The V gene's germline CDR1 is MNHEY and CDR2 SMNVEV (reference sequence). Trimming at V came to 4 bases and at J to 4 bases, leaving 7 bases not matched to a gene.

The table lists this clone with many counts. V is TRBV5-1 and J is TRBJ2-7, with 11 bases aligning to TRBD2. Germline CDR1 is SGHRS and CDR2 is YFSETQ. V was clipped by 2 bases and J by 5 bases; unmatched bases: 6. This CDR3 comprises 15 residues. The CDR3 DNA sequence: TGCGCCAGCAGCTTAACTCTAGCGGGAGGAGACGAGCAGTACTTC. Translation: CASSLTLAGGDEQYF. The full variable domain, with the rest looked up from reference TRBV5-1 and TRBJ2-7, is KAGVTQTPRYLIKTRGQQVTLSCSPISGHRSVSWYQQTPGQGLQFLFEYFSETQRNKGNFPGRFSGRQFSNSRSEMNVSTLELGDSALYLCASSLTLAGGDEQYFGPGTRLTVT.

This clone was detected ten times or more. This chain connects TRBV9 to TRBJ2-7; D gene uncertain. V was clipped by 4 bases and J by 4 bases, with 6 bases between them. Germline V gene data show CDR1 as SGDLS and CDR2 as YYNGEE. CDR3 length equals 11 residues. The CDR3 nucleotides are TGTGCCAGCAGCTCGGGTTACGAGCAGTACTTC. Translating it yields CASSSGYEQYF.

This clone came up many times. The chain carries TRBV6-1 and TRBJ1-1; D is perhaps TRBD1 (6 bases). Germline lookup yields CDR1 MNHNS and CDR2 SASEGT. V lost 5 bases and J lost 7, with 14 bases in between. The CDR3 totals 13 residues. For the CDR3, the DNA is TGTGCCAGCAGTCCCGGACAGAACTATGAAGCTTTCTTT. This gives the protein CASSPGQNYEAFF.

This clone was recorded at least ten times. The chain couples TRBV28 to TRBJ2-3; D is perhaps TRBD2 (6 bases). Germline V gives CDR1 MDHEN, CDR2 SYDVKM. The CDR3 spans 15 residues. V shed 3 bases and J shed 5 bases, with 15 bases lying between them. The CDR3 DNA reads as TGTGCCAGCAGTTTTGACGGCGGGATCGTAGATACGCAGTATTTT. Encoded protein: CASSFDGGIVDTQYF.

This clone was seen many times. The chain joins TRBV28 to TRBJ2-1, with D possibly TRBD2 on 6 matching bases. Germline V lookup: CDR1 MDHEN, CDR2 SYDVKM. CDR3 size: 16 residues. The V end lost 6 bases, the J end lost 0 bases, and 15 bases lay between the germline ends. CDR3 sequence (DNA): TGTGCCAGCAGCCGTGGGGGGATAAGCTCCTACAATGAGCAGTTCTTC. It specifies CASSRGGISSYNEQFF. The full variable domain, its missing parts supplied by reference TRBV28 and TRBJ2-1, is DVKVTQSSRYLVKRTGEKVFLECVQDMDHENMFWYRQDPGLGLRLIYFSYDVKMKEKGDIPEGYSVSREKKERFSLILESASTNQTSMYLCASSRGGISSYNEQFFGPGTRLTVL.

This clone was found many times. The chain recombines TRBV7-2 with TRBJ1-5, with D tentatively TRBD1 (6 bases). V gave up 1 base and J gave up 2 bases, with 9 bases separating them. CDR3 length: 15 residues. CDR1 is SGHTA and CDR2 is FQGNSA in the germline V gene. The CDR3 loop is CASSLGWTGNQPQHF. CDR3 coding DNA: TGTGCCAGCAGCTTAGGATGGACAGGCAATCAGCCCCAGCATTTT.

The sample holds many counts of this clone. The chain couples TRBV5-5 to TRBJ2-7, with D maybe TRBD1 (5 bases). From germline, CDR1 is SGHKS and CDR2 YYEKEE (reference sequence). The CDR3 length is 13 residues. The V and J ends lost 5 bases and 6 bases respectively, with 15 bases between them. CDR3 in DNA: TGTGCCAGCAGTTTAACAAGGGGTTTCGAGCAGTACTTC. This translates into CASSLTRGFEQYF.

In this sample, this clone turned up many times. V and J are TRBV4-3 and TRBJ1-6; 10 nucleotides agree with TRBD1. The germline V gene has CDR1 LGHNA and CDR2 YSLEER. This CDR3 is 16 amino acids long. V lost 3 bases, J lost 10 bases, and 9 bases stayed unmatched. CDR3 bases: TGCGCCAGCAGCCAGTATCTTGGGACAGGGGACTCACCCCTCCACTTT. This translates into CASSQYLGTGDSPLHF.

V is TRBV5-1 and J is TRBJ2-2, with TRBD1 identical over 9 bases. Trimming took 6 bases from V and 0 from J; bases not matched to a gene: 9. The CDR3 has 17 amino acids. From germline, CDR1 is SGHRS and CDR2 YFSETQ. CDR3 in amino acids: CASKPPGTGSNTGELFF. CDR3 sequence (DNA): TGCGCCAGCAAGCCCCCCGGGACAGGGTCGAACACCGGGGAGCTGTTTTTT.

This clone occurred many times. The chain uses TRBV2 and TRBJ1-2; tentatively, D is TRBD1 (6 bases). The CDR3 sequence is 11 residues long. The germline V and J ends were trimmed by 8 bases and 7 bases, with 11 bases remaining between them. In germline, CDR1 is SNHLY, CDR2 FYNNEI. The CDR3 coding sequence is TGTGCCAGCCTCTTGGACAGTGGCTACACCTTC. It is translated as CASLLDSGYTF.

The table lists this clone with many counts. The chain couples TRBV5-1 to TRBJ2-4; D may be TRBD1 (5 bases). Germline V gives CDR1 SGHRS, CDR2 YFSETQ. CDR3 length equals 17 residues. Between the trimmed V and J ends, which lost 1 base and 0 bases, there was a span of 14 bases. Here the CDR3 reads CASSLRVGQGAKNIQYF. CDR3 coding DNA: TGCGCCAGCAGCTTGCGGGTCGGGCAGGGAGCCAAAAACATTCAGTACTTC.

This clone was counted many times. The V gene is TRBV6-6, the J gene TRBJ2-6, with 10 bases matching TRBD1. The ends lost 5 bases at V and 1 base at J; junction bases unmatched: 11. Germline V lookup: CDR1 MNHNY, CDR2 SVGAGI (reference sequence). The CDR3 spans 19 residues. The chain's CDR3 is CASSPRTGGHLSGANVLTF. The CDR3 DNA is TGTGCCAGCAGTCCCCGGACAGGGGGTCATTTGTCTGGGGCCAACGTCCTGACTTTC.

The table lists this clone with many counts. V usage is TRBV28 and J usage is TRBJ1-1, with D perhaps TRBD1 (5 bases). Germline CDR1 MDHEN, CDR2 SYDVKM. The CDR3 is 12 amino acids. The germline V and J ends were trimmed by 5 bases and 3 bases, with 7 bases remaining between them. The CDR3 protein is CASSLGDTEAFF. The CDR3 DNA reads TGTGCCAGCAGTCTGGGGGACACTGAAGCTTTCTTT.

This clone was counted many times. The chain joins TRBV3-1 to TRBJ1-5; D is unresolved. The CDR3 is 14 residues long. Trimming took off 3 bases at V and 2 bases at J, with 8 bases between the two ends. Germline assignment: CDR1 LGHDT and CDR2 YNNKEL (reference sequence). In DNA, the CDR3 is TGTGCCAGCAGCCAGGAGATTCGCAATCAGCCCCAGCATTTT. It yields the protein CASSQEIRNQPQHF.

The chain couples TRBV4-1 to TRBJ2-7; TRBD1 agrees at 9 bases. CDR1 MGHRA and CDR2 YSYEKL come from the germline V gene. CDR3 size: 16 residues. Unmatched junction bases numbered 12, after V lost 3 bases and J lost 6 bases. The CDR3 DNA reads as TGCGCCAGCAGCCATCCCCTCCGGGACAGGGATCGCGAGCAGTACTTC. Its translation: CASSHPLRDRDREQYF.

This clone counts as medium-sized. The V and J genes are TRBV12-3 or TRBV12-4 and TRBJ1-1, with D maybe TRBD1 (5 bases). Trimming took off 6 bases at V and 6 bases at J, with 14 bases between the two ends. This CDR3 spans 13 amino acids. DNA for the CDR3: TGTGCCAGCAGCCCGGGACTGGGGGCTGAAGCTTTCTTT. Its translation: CASSPGLGAEAFF.

Many counts were recorded for this clone. J is TRBJ2-5 and V is TRBV7-2, with 7 bases fitting TRBD1. The CDR3 consists of 16 residues. Germline loops: CDR1 SGHTA, CDR2 FQGNSA. With 8 bases clipped from V and 0 bases from J, the junction kept 12 bases outside the gene matches. CDR3 coding DNA: TGTGCCAGCGGCGGGCTACAGGGGCCCCACCAAGAGACCCAGTACTTC. Its translation: CASGGLQGPHQETQYF.

This clone was counted only a few times. Compared with germline, one end of the junction differs, possibly owing to a read error. This specimen includes other DNA sequences encoding the same CDR3. The chain uses TRBV12-3 or TRBV12-4 and TRBJ1-2, with D uncertain. The CDR3 sequence is 11 residues long. The CDR3 sequence: CASSLRRGYTF. As DNA, the CDR3 is TGTGCCAGCAGCTTGAGGCGTGGCTACACATTC.

The chain is built from TRBV11-2 and TRBJ2-7; weak D call: TRBD2 (6 bases). The V and J ends lost 1 base and 2 bases respectively, with 12 bases between them. This CDR3 is 15 amino acids long. From germline, CDR1 is SGHAT and CDR2 FQNNGV. Written as DNA, the CDR3 is TGTGCCAGCAGCTTAGTCGGAGGGAAAGCCTACGAGCAGTACTTC. Translation: CASSLVGGKAYEQYF. Filled out from reference TRBV11-2 and TRBJ2-7, the complete variable domain reads EAGVAQSPRYKIIEKRQSVAFWCNPISGHATLYWYQQILGQGPKLLIQFQNNGVVDDSQLPKDRFSAERLKGVDSTLKIQPAKLEDSAVYLCASSLVGGKAYEQYFGPGTRLTVT.

In its sample, this clone was seen many times. CDR3 amino acids: CASSSQGLAGGSSSYNEQFF. CDR3 bases: TGTGCCAGCAGTTCCCAGGGACTAGCGGGGGGCTCAAGCTCCTACAATGAGCAGTTCTTC. V gene TRBV28 combines with J gene TRBJ2-1; 15 bases are a match to TRBD2. The CDR3 extends over 20 amino acids. Germline V lookup: CDR1 MDHEN, CDR2 SYDVKM. V dropped 4 bases and J dropped 0; count of bases not matched to a gene: 10.